Listed here are 2 T cell receptor beta chains from one sample, sequenced in a study of post-analysis software for immune sequencing data (dated by TCRdb to between 2014 and 2017). The library was made by PCR. The data were produced on an Illumina HiSeq 2500. Unique molecular identifiers were incorporated into TCR beta cDNA libraries to reduce PCR and sequencing biases. TCRdb's own reprocessing of the public reads used fastp at Q25 and MiXCR and kept productive beta chains. Rows are unified per CDR3 protein, each entry keeping the most common DNA and genes. Counted in this sample were 500,000 to 600,000 distinct CDR3 sequences; about 44% of them appeared once. The top ten clones comprise around 1.7% of the sample. The antigens these receptors bind are not known. The investigation overall reported the following: Significantly higher frequencies in patients than in controls were found for roughly five TRBV segments, including TRBV5-6, TRBV5-1 and TRBV20-1.

The specimen sequenced was blood. All receptors derive from a girl aged 10 to 17 with multiple sclerosis.

The chain employs TRBV28 and TRBJ1-4, with 9 bases matching TRBD1. The CDR3 is 15 residues long. V lost 6 bases, J lost 10 bases, and 12 bases stayed unmatched. Germline V gene sequence: CDR1 MDHEN, CDR2 SYDVKM. CDR3 DNA sequence: TGTGCCAGCAGCCCCGGGACAGGGAGGATTGGAAAACTGTTTTTT. Its protein product is CASSPGTGRIGKLFF.

This sequence joins TRBV7-2 and TRBJ2-1, with TRBD2 matching over 12 bases. This CDR3 is built from 17 residues. Germline lookup yields CDR1 SGHTA and CDR2 FQGNSA. Trimming cost V 4 bases and J 2 bases; bases outside gene matches: 6. CDR3 DNA: TGTGCCAGCAGCTCCTCGGGACTAGCGGGCCCCTACAATGAGCAGTTCTTC. Amino acid sequence: CASSSSGLAGPYNEQFF.